The following is a T cell receptor beta chain sequence with its context. The same CDR3 also results from other DNA sequences found in this sample. Trimming removed 3 bases from V and 5 bases from J, with 7 bases in between. This CDR3 spans 12 amino acids. Germline CDR1 is MDHEN and CDR2 is SYDVKM. This specimen belongs to a study of control samples from healthy donors and cancer patients. Assay used: immunoSEQ multiplex PCR; TCRdb lists only in-frame clones, some missing. The profile covers under 90,000 clones, with about 92% appearing a single time and 5% to 6% taken by the ten largest. The chain is built from TRBV28 and TRBJ1-2; no clear D gene. What was sequenced was blood. The origin of this receptor is a woman aged 55-69 years in good health. CDR3 sequence: CASSLRRYGYTF. As DNA, the CDR3 is TGTGCCAGCAGTTTGCGGCGGTATGGCTACACCTTC.